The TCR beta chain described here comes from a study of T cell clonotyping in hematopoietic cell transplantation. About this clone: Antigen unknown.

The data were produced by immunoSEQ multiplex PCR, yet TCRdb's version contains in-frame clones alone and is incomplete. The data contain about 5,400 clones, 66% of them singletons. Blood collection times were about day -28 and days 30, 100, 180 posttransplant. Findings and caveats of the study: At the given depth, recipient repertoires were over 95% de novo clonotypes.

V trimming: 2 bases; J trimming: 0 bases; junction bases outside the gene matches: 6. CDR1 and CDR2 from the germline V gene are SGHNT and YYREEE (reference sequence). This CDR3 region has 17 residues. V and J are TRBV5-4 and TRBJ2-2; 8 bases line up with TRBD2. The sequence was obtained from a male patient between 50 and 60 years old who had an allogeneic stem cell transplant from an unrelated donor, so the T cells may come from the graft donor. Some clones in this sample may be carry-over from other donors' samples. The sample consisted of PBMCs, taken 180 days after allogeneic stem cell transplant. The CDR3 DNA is TGTGCCAGCAGCTTCCCTTTCGGGGGGGCGAACACCGGGGAGCTGTTTTTT. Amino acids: CASSFPFGGANTGELFF.